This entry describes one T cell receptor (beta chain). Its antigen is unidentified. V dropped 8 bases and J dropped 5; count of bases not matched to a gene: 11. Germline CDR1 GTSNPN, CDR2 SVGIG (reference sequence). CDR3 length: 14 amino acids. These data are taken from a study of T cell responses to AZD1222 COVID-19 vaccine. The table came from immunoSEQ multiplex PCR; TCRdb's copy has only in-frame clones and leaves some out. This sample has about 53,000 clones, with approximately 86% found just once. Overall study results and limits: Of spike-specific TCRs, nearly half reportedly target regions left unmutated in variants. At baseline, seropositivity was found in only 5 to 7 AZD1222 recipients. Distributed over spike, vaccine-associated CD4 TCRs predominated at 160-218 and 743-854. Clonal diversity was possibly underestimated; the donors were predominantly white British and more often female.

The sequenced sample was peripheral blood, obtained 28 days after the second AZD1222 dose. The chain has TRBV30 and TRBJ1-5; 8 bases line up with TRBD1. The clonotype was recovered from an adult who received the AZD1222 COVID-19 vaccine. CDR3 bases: TGTGCCGTGGAGTGGCAGGGGGCCGATCAGCCCCAGCATTTT. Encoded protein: CAVEWQGADQPQHF.